The clone carrying this T cell receptor beta chain was seen only a few times. This record comes from a study of human T cells and chemical hapten exposure. About the study: 2% DPC was applied to roughly 2 cm by roughly 2 cm of upper inner arm skin for sensitization.

The V gene lost 4 bases and the J gene lost 5 bases, with 11 bases spanning the gap. Germline CDR1 reads SQVTM; CDR2 reads ANQGSEA. This CDR3 spans 12 amino acids. The time point was: patch test 3, about 24 weeks after DPC sensitization. Treatment indicated: therapeutic diphenylcyclopropenone sensitization with weekly scalp DPC. TCRdb re-called the RACE reads through MiXCR, storing one row per CDR3 protein. The sample includes 150,000 to 200,000 distinct CDR3 sequences, around a quarter seen only once; the top ten take about 2%. The specimen comprised whole blood, sampled in connection with sensitization to the hapten diphenylcyclopropenone (DPC). The receptor was isolated from a woman in her late teens or twenties with alopecia areata. Some clones in this sample may be carry-over from other donors' samples. This rearrangement joins TRBV29-1 to TRBJ2-5; D is perhaps TRBD2 (5 bases). In DNA, the CDR3 is TGCAGCGTTGTCGGCAGGAGGGAGACCCAGTACTTC. This codes for CSVVGRRETQYF.